Listed here are 15 T cell receptor beta chains from one sample, sequenced in a study of blood T cell repertoires in COVID-19. TCRdb's copy holds only in-frame clones and misses some; the assay was immunoSEQ multiplex PCR. Of hundreds of thousands of clones listed, over 70% are singletons. Sequences were obtained from peripheral blood. The receptors come from a woman of 80 years or more with acute or convalescent COVID-19.

This chain links TRBV29-1 with TRBJ2-6; 9 bases agree with TRBD2. V shed 4 bases, J shed 2 bases, and the junction held 6 bases outside the gene matches. This CDR3 comprises 16 residues. Germline loops: CDR1 SQVTM, CDR2 ANQGSEA. The CDR3 DNA reads as TGCAGCGTTGTGGCGCGGGGGGGTACTGGGGCCAACGTCCTGACTTTC. Translation gives CSVVARGGTGANVLTF.

This chain links TRBV5-1 with TRBJ2-5; 7 positions match TRBD1. Germline CDR1 is SGHRS and CDR2 is YFSETQ. V was clipped by 4 bases and J by 3 bases; unmatched bases: 3. The CDR3 has 13 amino acids. For the CDR3, the DNA is TGCGCCAGCAGCGGGGGACAGAAAGAGACCCAGTACTTC. Its translation is CASSGGQKETQYF.

The CDR3 is CASSWTGTNTEAFF. CDR3 DNA sequence: TGCGCCAGCAGCTGGACAGGGACCAACACTGAAGCTTTCTTT. This sequence joins TRBV5-1 and TRBJ1-1; TRBD1 matches at 8 bases. This CDR3 is 14 amino acids long. V was pared by 3 bases and J by 2 bases, with 3 bases of the junction left unmatched. The germline V gene has CDR1 SGHRS and CDR2 YFSETQ. Full variable domain (rest looked up from reference TRBV5-1 and TRBJ1-1): KAGVTQTPRYLIKTRGQQVTLSCSPISGHRSVSWYQQTPGQGLQFLFEYFSETQRNKGNFPGRFSGRQFSNSRSEMNVSTLELGDSALYLCASSWTGTNTEAFFGQGTRLTVV.

The rearrangement joins TRBV21-1 to TRBJ2-7; TRBD1, as called in the table, went unchecked against the DNA. TRBV21-1 is recorded as a pseudogene. The length of the CDR3 is 15 residues. CDR3 region: CASSKAGREAYEQYF. The CDR3, as DNA: TGTGCCAGCAGCAAAGCGGGCAGGGAAGCCTACGAGCAGTACTTC.

This rearrangement joins TRBV7-2 to TRBJ2-1, with 11 bases fitting TRBD1. The CDR3 length is 15 residues. Germline V gene data show CDR1 as SGHTA and CDR2 as FQGNSA. V was clipped by 5 bases and J by 6 bases; unmatched bases: 6. CDR3 coding DNA: TGTGCCAGCAGCCGCGCCGGGACAGGGGGCAATGAGCAGTTCTTC. Its protein product is CASSRAGTGGNEQFF.

This clone has a single count. V gene TRBV20-1 combines with J gene TRBJ1-1; 9 bases line up with TRBD1. Unmatched junction bases numbered 4, after V lost 4 bases and J lost 10 bases. Germline V gene sequence: CDR1 DFQATT, CDR2 SNEGSKA (reference sequence). The CDR3 totals 11 residues. The CDR3 spells CSAKQGAGAFF. DNA for the CDR3: TGCAGTGCTAAACAGGGGGCCGGAGCTTTCTTT.

This chain joins TRBV4-3 and TRBJ2-5, with D perhaps TRBD1 (6 bases). Per the germline V gene, CDR1 is LGHNA and CDR2 is YSLEER. V lost 3 bases, J lost 0 bases, and 11 bases lay in between. The CDR3 extends over 15 amino acids. The CDR3 sequence is CASSQGASYQETQYF. The CDR3 nucleotides are TGCGCCAGCAGCCAGGGGGCCTCGTACCAAGAGACCCAGTACTTC.

This clone was seen only a few times. This chain connects TRBV5-1 to TRBJ1-4; 11 positions agree with TRBD1. The CDR3 loop spans 17 amino acids. V lost 5 bases, J lost 6 bases, and 12 bases stayed unmatched. The germline CDR1 and CDR2 sequences are SGHRS and YFSETQ. The CDR3 DNA is TGCGCCAGCAGGTCCGGGACAGGGGGATCTTCGTATGAAAAACTGTTTTTT. This translates into CASRSGTGGSSYEKLFF.

This CDR3 is CASSLGDRGATDTQYF. CDR3 bases: TGCGCCAGCAGCTTGGGGGACAGGGGGGCCACAGATACGCAGTATTTT. This chain links TRBV5-1 with TRBJ2-3; 11 bases align to TRBD1. Germline CDR1 is SGHRS and CDR2 is YFSETQ. Unmatched junction bases numbered 2, after V lost 0 bases and J lost 2 bases. The CDR3 runs 16 residues.

The J gene is TRBJ2-1, the V gene TRBV9, with 9 positions matching TRBD2. Germline trimming cut 0 bases from V and 9 bases from J; bases unmatched to any gene: 7. There are 15 residues in the CDR3. CDR1 is SGDLS, CDR2 YYNGEE, per germline. CDR3: CASSVGAASGVEQFF. The CDR3 bases are TGTGCCAGCAGCGTAGGGGCGGCTAGCGGGGTTGAGCAGTTCTTC.

Only one count was recorded for this clone. The CDR3 sequence is CASSNRGGLEAFF. In DNA form, the CDR3 reads TGTGCCAGCAGTAACAGGGGTGGCCTCGAAGCTTTCTTT. V is TRBV2 and J is TRBJ1-1, with 7 bases matching TRBD1. CDR3 length equals 13 residues. Per germline, CDR1 SNHLY and CDR2 FYNNEI. Germline trimming cut 5 bases from V and 8 bases from J; bases unmatched to any gene: 8.

The gene calls are TRBV5-6 and TRBJ2-7; 9 positions match TRBD2. Germline CDR1 reads SGHDT; CDR2 reads YYEEEE. The CDR3 is made up of 15 amino acids. The J segment lost 5 bases and the V segment lost 0 bases, leaving 6 bases of the junction unmatched. The CDR3 DNA reads as TGTGCCAGCAGCTTGGTGTCTAGCGGGATCCACGAGCAGTACTTC. Its translation is CASSLVSSGIHEQYF.

CDR3 residues: CASSQEASPLHF. CDR3 nucleotides: TGCGCCAGCAGCCAAGAAGCCTCACCCCTCCACTTT. The genes are TRBV4-1 and TRBJ1-6; unclear D gene. From germline, CDR1 is MGHRA and CDR2 YSYEKL. V was clipped by 0 bases and J by 10 bases, with 4 bases between them. CDR3 size: 12 residues.

The genes are TRBV6-5 and TRBJ1-1; 11 nucleotides line up with TRBD1. CDR1 MNHEY and CDR2 SVGAGI come from the germline V gene. The CDR3 spans 16 residues. J was trimmed by 4 bases and V by 2 bases; bases with no gene match: 6. The CDR3 reads CASSYPKGTGGTEAFF. The CDR3 DNA reads as TGTGCCAGCAGTTACCCGAAGGGGACAGGGGGCACTGAAGCTTTCTTT.

This clone was recorded a few times. The chain joins TRBV5-1 to TRBJ2-7, with 10 nucleotides matching TRBD2. The CDR3 runs to 18 residues. The germline gives CDR1 SGHRS, CDR2 YFSETQ. The junction had 13 bases not matched to a gene; V was cut back by 1 base and J by 3 bases. CDR3 DNA sequence: TGCGCCAGCAGCTTGTGGCCTAGCGGGAGCAGTGATCGCTACGAGCAGTACTTC. As protein: CASSLWPSGSSDRYEQYF.